These 5 T cell receptor beta chains originate from one sample sequenced in a study of T cell changes during pregnancy in multiple sclerosis. Libraries were prepared by immunoSEQ multiplex PCR; TCRdb keeps only in-frame clonotypes and omits some of them. This sample has more than 20,000 clones, with around 81% found just once. Sequences were derived from CD8+ T cells from peripheral blood mononuclear cells, sampled in the first trimester of pregnancy. The origin of the receptors is a female donor in good health, enrolled as a control in a pregnancy study.

The CDR3 bases are TGTGCCAGCAGCTTGTTGGGACAGGGGGCGCAGACTGAAGCTTTCTTT. It yields the protein CASSLLGQGAQTEAFF. The genes are TRBV7-2 and TRBJ1-1, with 12 positions matching TRBD1. The germline V gene encodes CDR1 SGHTA and CDR2 FQGNSA. Trimming at V came to 3 bases and at J to 5 bases, leaving 7 bases not matched to a gene. The CDR3 is 16 amino acids.

This chain connects TRBV4-2 to TRBJ2-7, with TRBD2 matching 7 bases. The germline CDR1 and CDR2 sequences are LGHNA and YNFKEQ. V lost 0 bases, J lost 2 bases, and 7 bases stayed unmatched. The CDR3 runs 16 residues. This chain's CDR3 is CASSQDGGDQPYEQYF. In DNA, the CDR3 is TGTGCCAGCAGCCAAGATGGGGGGGACCAGCCCTACGAGCAGTACTTC.

V is TRBV7-6 and J is TRBJ2-5; 7 nucleotides match TRBD1. This CDR3 is 17 amino acids long. In germline, CDR1 is SGHVS, CDR2 FNYEAQ. V shed 0 bases, J shed 1 base, and the junction held 8 bases outside the gene matches. The DNA for the CDR3 is TGTGCCAGCAGCTTAGCGCGAACAGGGGCGCCCCAAGAGACCCAGTACTTC. It codes for CASSLARTGAPQETQYF.

This clone was counted only a few times. V is TRBV28 and J is TRBJ1-1; 8 nucleotides agree with TRBD1. With V trimmed by 5 bases and J by 1 base, 6 bases remained unmatched. Germline CDR1 and CDR2: MDHEN and SYDVKM. The length of the CDR3 is 15 residues. The CDR3 bases are TGTGCCAGCAGTCCCCGGGACAGGAGGAACACTGAAGCTTTCTTT. Amino acid sequence: CASSPRDRRNTEAFF.

This clone has just a few counts. The rearrangement links TRBV6-5 to TRBJ1-1; no definite D call. This CDR3 spans 13 amino acids. Germline V gene sequence: CDR1 MNHEY, CDR2 SVGAGI. V was shortened by 4 bases and J by 6 bases, with 12 bases between the two germline ends. The CDR3 DNA reads TGTGCCAGCAGTTCCTTTGGCGGGGCTGAAGCTTTCTTT. Protein product: CASSSFGGAEAFF.